This T cell receptor beta chain comes out of a study of shared clonotypes between healthy human individuals. TCRdb's table, derived via immunoSEQ multiplex PCR, lists solely in-frame clones and lacks some. Seen here are 450,000 to 500,000 clones, roughly 80% observed once, and the top ten hold approximately 12%. With 8 bases clipped from V and 5 bases from J, the junction kept 8 bases outside the gene matches. Germline CDR1 MGHDK, CDR2 SYGVNS. The CDR3 has 14 residues. HIV-negative, healthy adults without recent acute infections or vaccinations were the donors. Every donor, a Caucasian adult, lived in Nashville, Tennessee.

The clonotype comes from a woman aged 40 to 49 in good health. Some clones in this sample may be carry-over from other donors' samples. The sample was PBMCs. The chain is built from TRBV25-1 and TRBJ2-5; 10 positions agree with TRBD2. DNA of the CDR3: TGTGCCAGCGGCGTAGCGGGGGGCGCGGAGACCCAGTACTTC. Its protein product is CASGVAGGAETQYF.